The 17 T cell receptor beta chains presented below share a single source sample, sequenced in a study of blood T cell repertoires in COVID-19. Libraries were prepared by immunoSEQ multiplex PCR; TCRdb keeps only in-frame clonotypes and omits some of them. This table has 45,000 to 55,000 clones, over 65% appearing once. The sample was peripheral blood. The receptor set was obtained from a human donor in a cohort sampled during active COVID-19.

The DNA for the CDR3 is TGTGCCTGGAGTGGCGGGGGGGCCAATACGCAGTATTTT. Translated, it gives CAWSGGGANTQYF. The V gene is TRBV30, the J gene TRBJ2-3, with TRBD2 matching over 9 bases. The CDR3 spans 13 residues. Germline-derived CDR1 and CDR2 are GTSNPN and SVGIG (reference sequence). Losses at the gene ends were 1 base for V and 7 bases for J; bases not matched to a gene: 3.

This chain links TRBV9 with TRBJ2-3; 8 nucleotides agree with TRBD1. CDR1 SGDLS and CDR2 YYNGEE come from the germline V gene. V lost 3 bases and J lost 4; bases outside the gene matches: 4. CDR3 length: 14 residues. The CDR3 nucleotides are TGTGCCAGCAGCGCCACAGGGGGTTCAGATACGCAGTATTTT. Translation gives CASSATGGSDTQYF.

V is TRBV28 and J is TRBJ1-5, with a tentative D call TRBD1 (5 bases). In germline, CDR1 is MDHEN, CDR2 SYDVKM. V lost 6 bases and J lost 2, with 17 bases in between. The CDR3 consists of 16 residues. CDR3 sequence (DNA): TGTGCCAGCAGCGTTTCAGGGAAAAGGGGCAATCAGCCCCAGCATTTT. Residues: CASSVSGKRGNQPQHF.

The chain uses TRBV5-6 and TRBJ2-3, with D hard to call. The V end lost 2 bases, the J end lost 2 bases, and 6 bases lay between the germline ends. This CDR3 is 13 amino acids long. The germline CDR1 and CDR2 sequences are SGHDT and YYEEEE. In DNA, the CDR3 is TGTGCCAGCAGCTTCCTAAACACAGATACGCAGTATTTT. Its translation: CASSFLNTDTQYF.

The gene calls are TRBV20-1 and TRBJ1-5; tentative D call: TRBD1 (5 bases). Trimming removed 3 bases from V and 2 bases from J, with 11 bases in between. From germline, CDR1 is DFQATT and CDR2 SNEGSKA (reference sequence). The CDR3 covers 14 residues. CDR3 DNA sequence: TGCAGTGCTAGTGGTATAGGGGGCAATCAGCCCCAGCATTTT. Translated: CSASGIGGNQPQHF.

The chain combines TRBV6-5 with TRBJ1-4; D is undetermined. This CDR3 has 15 residues. V dropped 5 bases and J dropped 0 bases, with 10 bases sitting between them. Germline lookup yields CDR1 MNHEY and CDR2 SVGAGI. The CDR3 bases are TGTGCCAGCAGTCCTGGGCCTGCAACTAATGAAAAACTGTTTTTT. This translates into CASSPGPATNEKLFF.

The chain joins TRBV29-1 to TRBJ1-4, with unresolved D. Trimming cost V 4 bases and J 1 base, with 16 bases left between them. Per germline, CDR1 SQVTM and CDR2 ANQGSEA. This CDR3 contains 16 residues. The DNA of the CDR3 is TGCAGCGTTGTAGCGGCAGACTTCTTAACTAATGAAAAACTGTTTTTT. Translation gives CSVVAADFLTNEKLFF.

V and J are TRBV5-1 and TRBJ1-5; a weak D match, TRBD1 (6 bases). This CDR3 is 15 amino acids long. Germline V gene data show CDR1 as SGHRS and CDR2 as YFSETQ. Trimming removed 4 bases from V and 4 bases from J, with 15 bases in between. The CDR3 sequence is CASSPIGQWNQPQHF. For the CDR3, the DNA is TGCGCCAGCAGCCCGATAGGACAGTGGAATCAGCCCCAGCATTTT.

V is TRBV18 and J is TRBJ1-1; TRBD1 matches at 9 bases. After removal of 8 bases from V and 5 bases from J, the junction contained 9 bases not matched to a gene. This CDR3 contains 14 residues. Germline V gives CDR1 KGHSH, CDR2 LQKENI. CDR3 in DNA: TGTGCCAGCGCCCTACAGGGGGCGGGTACTGAAGCTTTCTTT. This codes for CASALQGAGTEAFF.

The V gene is TRBV24-1, the J gene TRBJ2-2; tentative D call: TRBD1 (6 bases). Trimming stripped 4 bases from V and 5 bases from J, with 19 bases between. Germline V gene sequence: CDR1 KGHDR, CDR2 SFDVKD. The CDR3 has 17 residues. The CDR3 loop reads CATSDAEIDQGTGELFF. The CDR3 coding sequence is TGTGCCACCAGTGACGCCGAGATCGATCAGGGGACCGGGGAGCTGTTTTTT.

The V gene is TRBV5-1, the J gene TRBJ2-7; weak D call: TRBD1 (6 bases). There are 14 residues in the CDR3. Deletions cut 0 bases from V and 4 bases from J, with 11 bases between. Germline V lookup: CDR1 SGHRS, CDR2 YFSETQ. The CDR3 spells CASSLGTVAYEQYF. DNA of the CDR3: TGCGCCAGCAGCTTGGGGACAGTCGCGTACGAGCAGTACTTC.

The chain joins TRBV12-3 or TRBV12-4 to TRBJ1-2; tentatively, D is TRBD1 (6 bases). The CDR3 loop spans 13 amino acids. V was pared by 8 bases and J by 8 bases, with 18 bases between. In nucleotides, the CDR3 is TGTGCCAGCGCCTCCCCCAGGGGCGCAGGCTACACCTTC. Protein product: CASASPRGAGYTF.

The chain employs TRBV28 and TRBJ2-6; 7 bases match TRBD1. With 8 bases clipped from V and 2 bases from J, the junction kept 6 bases outside the gene matches. The CDR3 runs to 15 residues. CDR1 MDHEN and CDR2 SYDVKM come from the germline V gene. In DNA form, the CDR3 reads TGTGCCAGCGGGACAGCCACCCCTGGGGCCAACGTCCTGACTTTC. Translation: CASGTATPGANVLTF.

The V call is TRBV4-3, the J call TRBJ2-4; D perhaps matches TRBD1 (6 bases). Germline V lookup: CDR1 LGHNA, CDR2 YSLEER. The CDR3 spans 17 residues. Trimming removed 1 base from V and 0 bases from J, with 13 bases in between. In DNA, the CDR3 is TGCGCCAGCAGCCAAGTCCTGGACAGCATAGCCAAAAACATTCAGTACTTC. Its protein product is CASSQVLDSIAKNIQYF.

The CDR3 DNA reads TGTGCCAGCAGTCCGGACAGGGTGAGCTCCTACGAGCAGTACTTC. It codes for CASSPDRVSSYEQYF. This chain connects TRBV2 to TRBJ2-7; 8 bases fit TRBD1. Trimming at V came to 5 bases and at J to 0 bases, leaving 6 bases not matched to a gene. Germline V lookup: CDR1 SNHLY, CDR2 FYNNEI. This CDR3 has 15 residues.

V and J are TRBV6-5 and TRBJ1-1; D gene ambiguous. The CDR3 length is 16 residues. Looked up from germline, CDR1 is MNHEY and CDR2 is SVGAGI. Trimming shortened V by 2 bases and J by 2 bases, and 15 bases separated the two germline ends. As DNA, the CDR3 is TGTGCCAGCAGTTACGGTCTGGGAGGAATAAACACTGAAGCTTTCTTT. The encoded protein is CASSYGLGGINTEAFF.

The V gene is TRBV6-6, the J gene TRBJ2-1; 9 bases are shared with TRBD1. Germline V CDR1 and CDR2: MNHNY, SVGAGI (reference sequence). This CDR3 comprises 15 residues. The trim removed 5 bases at V and 6 bases at J, leaving 8 bases unmatched. CDR3 amino acids: CASSAEGTGRNEQFF. The CDR3 DNA reads as TGTGCCAGCAGTGCGGAGGGGACAGGGCGCAATGAGCAGTTCTTC.